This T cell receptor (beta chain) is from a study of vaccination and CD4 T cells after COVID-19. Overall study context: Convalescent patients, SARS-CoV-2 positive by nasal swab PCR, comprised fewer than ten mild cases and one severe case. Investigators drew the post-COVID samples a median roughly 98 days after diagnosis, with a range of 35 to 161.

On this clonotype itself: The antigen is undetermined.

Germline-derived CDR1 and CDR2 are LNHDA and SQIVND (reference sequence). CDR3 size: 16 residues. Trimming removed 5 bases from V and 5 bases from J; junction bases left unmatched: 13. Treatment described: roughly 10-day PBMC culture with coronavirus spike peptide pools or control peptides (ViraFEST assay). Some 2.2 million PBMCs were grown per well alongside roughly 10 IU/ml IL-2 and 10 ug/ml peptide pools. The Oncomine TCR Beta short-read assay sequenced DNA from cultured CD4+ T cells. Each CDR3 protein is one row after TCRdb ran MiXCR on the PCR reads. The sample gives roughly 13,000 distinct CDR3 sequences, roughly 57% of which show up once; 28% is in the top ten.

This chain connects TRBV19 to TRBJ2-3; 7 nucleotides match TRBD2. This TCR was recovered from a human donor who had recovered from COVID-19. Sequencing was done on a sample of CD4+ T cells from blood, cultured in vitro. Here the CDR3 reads CASSSPRDRGGDTQYF. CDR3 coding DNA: TGTGCCAGTAGTTCCCCTCGAGACCGCGGGGGAGATACGCAGTATTTT. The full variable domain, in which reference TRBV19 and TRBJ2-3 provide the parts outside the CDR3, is DGGITQSPKYLFRKEGQNVTLSCEQNLNHDAMYWYRQDPGQGLRLIYYSQIVNDFQKGDIAEGYSVSREKKESFPLTVTSAQKNPTAFYLCASSSPRDRGGDTQYFGPGTRLTVL.